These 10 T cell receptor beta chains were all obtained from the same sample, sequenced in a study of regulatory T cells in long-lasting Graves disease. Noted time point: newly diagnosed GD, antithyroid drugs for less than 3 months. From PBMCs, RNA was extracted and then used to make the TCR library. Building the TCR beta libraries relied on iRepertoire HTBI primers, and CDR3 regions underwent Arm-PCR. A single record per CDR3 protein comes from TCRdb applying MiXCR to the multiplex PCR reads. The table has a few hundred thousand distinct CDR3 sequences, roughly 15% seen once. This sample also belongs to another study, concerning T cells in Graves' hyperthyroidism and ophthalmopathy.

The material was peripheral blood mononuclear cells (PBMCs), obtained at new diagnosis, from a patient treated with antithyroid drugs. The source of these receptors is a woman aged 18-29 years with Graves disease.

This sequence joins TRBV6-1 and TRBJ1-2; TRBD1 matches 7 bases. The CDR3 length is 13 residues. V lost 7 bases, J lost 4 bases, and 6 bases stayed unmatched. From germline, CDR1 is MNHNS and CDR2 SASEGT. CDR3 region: CASNVDRVYGYTF. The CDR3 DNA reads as TGTGCCAGCAACGTCGACAGGGTCTATGGCTACACCTTC.

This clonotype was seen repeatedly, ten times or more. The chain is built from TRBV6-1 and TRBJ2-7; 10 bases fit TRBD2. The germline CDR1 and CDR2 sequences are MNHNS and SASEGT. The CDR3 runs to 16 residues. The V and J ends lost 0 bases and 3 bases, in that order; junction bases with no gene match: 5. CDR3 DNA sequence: TGTGCCAGCAGTGAAGCGATAACTAGCGGGATCTACGAGCAGTACTTC. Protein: CASSEAITSGIYEQYF.

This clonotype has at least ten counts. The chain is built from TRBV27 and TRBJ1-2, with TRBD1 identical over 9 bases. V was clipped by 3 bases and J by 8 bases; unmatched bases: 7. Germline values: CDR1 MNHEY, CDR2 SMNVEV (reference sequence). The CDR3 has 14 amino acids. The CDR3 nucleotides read TGTGCCAGCAGTTTGACCGGGACAGGGAGCGGCTACACCTTC. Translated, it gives CASSLTGTGSGYTF.

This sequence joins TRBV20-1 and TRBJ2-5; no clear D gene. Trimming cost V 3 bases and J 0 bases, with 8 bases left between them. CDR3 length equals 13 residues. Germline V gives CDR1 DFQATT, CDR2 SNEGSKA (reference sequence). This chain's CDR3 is CSASGLDQETQYF. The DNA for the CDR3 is TGCAGTGCTAGTGGGCTAGACCAAGAGACCCAGTACTTC.

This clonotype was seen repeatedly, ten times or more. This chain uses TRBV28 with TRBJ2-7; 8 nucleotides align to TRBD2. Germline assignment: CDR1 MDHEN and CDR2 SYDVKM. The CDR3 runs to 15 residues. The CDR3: CATLSREGNSYEQYF. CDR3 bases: TGTGCTACCCTTTCCCGGGAGGGGAACTCCTACGAGCAGTACTTC.

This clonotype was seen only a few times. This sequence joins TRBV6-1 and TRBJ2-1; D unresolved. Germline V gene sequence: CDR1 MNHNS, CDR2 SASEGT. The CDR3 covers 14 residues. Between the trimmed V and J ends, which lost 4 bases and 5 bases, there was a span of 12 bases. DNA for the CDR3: TGTGCCAGCAGTGTTTGGGCGTCGAACAATGAGCAGTTCTTC. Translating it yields CASSVWASNNEQFF.

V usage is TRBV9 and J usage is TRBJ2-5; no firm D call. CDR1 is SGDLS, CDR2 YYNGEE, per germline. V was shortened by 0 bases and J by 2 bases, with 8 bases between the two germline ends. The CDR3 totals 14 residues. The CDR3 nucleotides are TGTGCCAGCAGCGTAGCGATGTTTCAAGAGACCCAGTACTTC. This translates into CASSVAMFQETQYF.

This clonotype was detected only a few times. The CDR3 sequence is CASSLFGTSGTDNEQFF. DNA of the CDR3: TGTGCCAGCAGCTTATTTGGTACTAGCGGGACCGACAATGAGCAGTTCTTC. V is TRBV7-9 and J is TRBJ2-1, with TRBD2 matching 10 bases. This CDR3 has 17 residues. Germline CDR1 SEHNR, CDR2 FQNEAQ (reference sequence). V lost 2 bases, J lost 5 bases, and 9 bases stayed unmatched.

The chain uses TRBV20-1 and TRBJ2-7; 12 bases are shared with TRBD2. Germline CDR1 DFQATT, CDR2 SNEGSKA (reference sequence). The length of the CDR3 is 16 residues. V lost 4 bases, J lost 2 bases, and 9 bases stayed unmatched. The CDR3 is CSANRLAGEGTYEQYF. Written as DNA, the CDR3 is TGCAGTGCTAACCGACTAGCGGGAGAAGGGACCTACGAGCAGTACTTC.

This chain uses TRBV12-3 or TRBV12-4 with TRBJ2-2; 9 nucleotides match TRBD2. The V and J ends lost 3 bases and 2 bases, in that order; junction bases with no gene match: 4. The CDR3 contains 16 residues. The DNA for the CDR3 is TGTGCCAGCAGTTTGGTGACTAGCGGCAACACCGGGGAGCTGTTTTTT. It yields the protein CASSLVTSGNTGELFF.